Included here is one T cell receptor beta chain sequence, with context. The target antigen is unknown. TCRdb reprocessed the RT-PCR reads via MiXCR and lists one record per CDR3 protein. Altogether hundreds of thousands of distinct CDR3 sequences are present, less than 15% being singletons, with the ten largest covering approximately 7.6%. This specimen belongs to a study of response to subunit inactivated influenza vaccine. Whole-study findings and limits: Every seasonal influenza vaccination brings in few new T cells, the authors suggested.

The germline V gene has CDR1 DFQATT and CDR2 SNEGSKA (reference sequence). Trimming cost V 5 bases and J 0 bases; bases outside gene matches: 4. The length of the CDR3 is 15 residues. The TCR sequence derives from a man aged 50 to 59 who received an inactivated influenza vaccine. The chain uses TRBV20-1 and TRBJ1-6, with 7 bases that match TRBD1. The source material was PBMCs from blood, sampled 14 to 15 days before vaccination. In nucleotides, the CDR3 is TGCAGTGCTGGGACAGCAAGCTCCTATAATTCACCCCTCCACTTT. It codes for CSAGTASSYNSPLHF.